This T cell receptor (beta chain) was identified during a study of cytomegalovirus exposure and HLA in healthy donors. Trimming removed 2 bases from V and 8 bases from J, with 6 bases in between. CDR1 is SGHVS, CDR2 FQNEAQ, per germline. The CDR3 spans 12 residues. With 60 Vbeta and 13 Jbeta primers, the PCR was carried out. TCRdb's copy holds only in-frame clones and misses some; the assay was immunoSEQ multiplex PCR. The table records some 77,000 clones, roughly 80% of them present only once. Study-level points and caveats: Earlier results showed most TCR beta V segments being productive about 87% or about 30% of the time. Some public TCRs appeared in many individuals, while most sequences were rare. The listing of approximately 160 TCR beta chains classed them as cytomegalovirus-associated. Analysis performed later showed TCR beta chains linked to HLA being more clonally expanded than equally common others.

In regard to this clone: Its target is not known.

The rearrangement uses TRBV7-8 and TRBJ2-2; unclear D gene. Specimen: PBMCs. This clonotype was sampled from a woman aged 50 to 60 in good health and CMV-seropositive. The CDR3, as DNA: TGTGCCAGCAGCTTACAAGAGGGGGAGCTGTTTTTT. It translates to CASSLQEGELFF.